The clone carrying this TCR beta chain was picked up many times. TCRdb redid the calling of the RT-PCR reads with MiXCR, one entry per CDR3 protein. This table holds almost 700,000 distinct CDR3 sequences, over 12% found once. The CDR3 spans 14 residues. Germline CDR1 is MNHEY and CDR2 is SVGAGI. V was pared by 0 bases and J by 7 bases, with 12 bases between. The sequenced sample consisted of memory CD4+ T cells from blood. The clonotype originates from a female donor in good health, serving as a healthy control. This rearrangement joins TRBV6-5 to TRBJ1-1; D is undetermined. The CDR3 DNA follows: TGTGCCAGCAGTTACTCGTTCGTGGAGATTGAAGCTTTCTTT. Translated: CASSYSFVEIEAFF.